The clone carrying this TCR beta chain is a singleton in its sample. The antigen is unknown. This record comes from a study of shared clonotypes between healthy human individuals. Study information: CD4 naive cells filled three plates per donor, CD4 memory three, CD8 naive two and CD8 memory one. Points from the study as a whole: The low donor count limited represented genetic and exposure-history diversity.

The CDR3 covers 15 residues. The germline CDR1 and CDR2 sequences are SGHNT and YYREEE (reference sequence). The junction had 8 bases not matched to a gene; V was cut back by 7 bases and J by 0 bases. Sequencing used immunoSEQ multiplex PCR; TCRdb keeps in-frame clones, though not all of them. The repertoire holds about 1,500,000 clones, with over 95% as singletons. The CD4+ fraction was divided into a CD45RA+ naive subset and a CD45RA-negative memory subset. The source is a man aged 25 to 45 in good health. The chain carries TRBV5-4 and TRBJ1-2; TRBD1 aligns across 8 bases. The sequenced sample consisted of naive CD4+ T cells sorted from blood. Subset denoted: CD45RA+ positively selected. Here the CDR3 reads CASLLTGGSNYGYTF. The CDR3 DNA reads TGTGCCAGCTTACTTACAGGGGGTTCTAACTATGGCTACACCTTC.